A selection of T cell receptor beta chains follows, all from one sample in a study of cytomegalovirus exposure and HLA in healthy donors. Assay used: immunoSEQ multiplex PCR; TCRdb lists only in-frame clones, some missing. The profile covers 90,000 to 120,000 clones, with approximately 95% appearing a single time and 0.67% taken by the ten largest. The sequencing input was PBMCs. These receptors were taken from a young woman in good health and CMV-seronegative. CDR3s include the opening cysteine and the closing phenylalanine or tryptophan. Each record gives: J gene, V gene, CDR3 protein.

>TRBJ2-7|TRBV28
CASRGDRGPYEQYF
>TRBJ2-1|TRBV5-1
CASSEASGGSSYNEQFF
>TRBJ1-6|TRBV18
CASSPQGASPLHF
>TRBJ2-2|TRBV6-1
CASSEGTGGAGELFF
>TRBJ2-1|TRBV20-1
CSASVQKQFF
>TRBJ2-5|TRBV7-8
CASSEGLEQETQYF
>TRBJ2-3|TRBV9
CASSVGGAGDTQYF
>TRBJ1-5|TRBV27
CASSPYWDRGNQPQHF
>TRBJ2-7|TRBV2
CASSNPRGQYF
>TRBJ2-1|TRBV21-1
CASPGRDSDIQFF
>TRBJ2-7|TRBV7-5
CVRNVALYEQYF
>TRBJ2-4|TRBV4-1
CASSVQAPVIAKNIQYF
>TRBJ1-4|TRBV5-1
CASSLGPQGTTNEKLFF
>TRBJ2-1|TRBV6-6
CASKTNNEQFF
>TRBJ2-5|TRBV2
CASSEAIPQGARETQYF
>TRBJ1-2|TRBV15
CATSTDKLYGYTF
>TRBJ2-5|TRBV7-9
CASSPGGTQYF
>TRBJ1-1|TRBV29-1
CSVENVGRVPEAFF
>TRBJ2-3|TRBV13
CASRRTSEGTDTQYF
>TRBJ2-7|TRBV7-2
CASSFTSGYEQYF
>TRBJ2-3|TRBV7-3
CASSLGQGARDTQYF
>TRBJ2-1|TRBV11-3
CASSSRLADLNEQFF
>TRBJ2-7|TRBV19
CASSTFIGKVYEQYF
>TRBJ2-3|TRBV27
CASSSRTSGGTDTQYF
>TRBJ2-7|TRBV7-9
CASSLDRAYEQYF
>TRBJ2-3|TRBV6-1
CASSEGGDTQYF
>TRBJ2-2|TRBV5-4
CASSSDRYTGELFF
>TRBJ2-2|TRBV7-2
CASSHDVRTGATGELFF
>TRBJ1-3|TRBV4-1
CASSQGGLRDSGNTIYF
>TRBJ1-5|TRBV6-1
CASRETGTVNFLYSNQPQHF
>TRBJ1-5|TRBV6-6
CASSPDNPQQPQHF
>TRBJ2-1|TRBV11-3
CASSLSGFDYNEQFF